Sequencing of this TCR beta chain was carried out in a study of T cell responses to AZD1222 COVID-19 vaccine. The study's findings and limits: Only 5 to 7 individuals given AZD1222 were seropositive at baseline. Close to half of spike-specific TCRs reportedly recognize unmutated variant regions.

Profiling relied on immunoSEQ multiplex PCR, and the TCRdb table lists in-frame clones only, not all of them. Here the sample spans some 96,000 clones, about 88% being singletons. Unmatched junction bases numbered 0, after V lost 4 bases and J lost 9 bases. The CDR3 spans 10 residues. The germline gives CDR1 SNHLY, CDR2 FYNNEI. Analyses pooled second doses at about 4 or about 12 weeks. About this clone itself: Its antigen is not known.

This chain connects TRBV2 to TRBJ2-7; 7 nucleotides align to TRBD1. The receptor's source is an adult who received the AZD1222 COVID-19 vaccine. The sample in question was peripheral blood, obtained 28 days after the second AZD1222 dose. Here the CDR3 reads CASSGTGQYF. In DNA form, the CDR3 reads TGTGCCAGCAGTGGGACAGGGCAGTACTTC.